This TCR beta chain was captured by sequencing in a study of blood T cells in healthy people across ages. The germline V gene has CDR1 SGDLS and CDR2 YYNGEE. V lost 0 bases, J lost 11 bases, and 11 bases lay in between. The CDR3 is 12 amino acids. The donors, healthy Caucasians from Russia, were aged roughly 6 to 100. On this clonotype: The target antigen is unknown.

Study-wide findings and caveats: Possibly, changes in expanded clonotypes were confounded because donor CMV status was unknown. With unsorted PBMCs, a conclusive comparison of naive versus antigen-experienced cells was not possible.

The authors ran a second PCR of about 7 to 11 cycles using a sample-barcoded 5' primer and a J-beta primer mix. Every cDNA was tagged by a template-switch adaptor with 12 random nucleotides. One entry per CDR3 protein, called by TCRdb with MiXCR from the 5' RACE reads. The profile covers about 1.6 million distinct CDR3 sequences, with roughly 32% appearing a single time and approximately 11% taken by the ten largest. The chain has TRBV9 and TRBJ1-1; a possible D gene is TRBD1 (5 bases). The sample was blood. This TCR came from a woman in her twenties or thirties in good health. As DNA, the CDR3 is TGTGCCAGCAGCGTAGATGAGGGGAGGGCTTTCTTT. This encodes CASSVDEGRAFF.